This is a list of T cell receptor beta chains from one sample in a study of neurological immune-mediated disorders. MiXCR was run by TCRdb on the 5' RACE reads, yielding one entry per CDR3 protein. The data show around 44,000 distinct CDR3 sequences, 14% seen once. The sequenced material came from CD4+ T cells from blood. Every receptor here comes from a woman aged 60-70 years with HTLV-1-associated myelopathy (HAM/TSP). Both conserved end residues are part of each CDR3. The D gene is left open where the match is weak. Expanded clones get a size class; other rows say once, few or many, or leave the size out.

J gene: TRBJ2-7; D gene: .; V gene: TRBV30; clone size: few; CDR3 DNA: TGTGCCTGGAGTGTTGGGCCGGAAGCCTACGAGCAGTACTTC; CDR3 protein: CAWSVGPEAYEQYF
J gene: TRBJ1-2; D gene: TRBD1; V gene: TRBV2; clone size: many; CDR3 DNA: TGTGCCAGCAGGAGACAGGGGACGAACTATGGCTACACCTTC; CDR3 protein: CASRRQGTNYGYTF
J gene: TRBJ1-1; D gene: .; V gene: TRBV5-1; clone size: many; CDR3 DNA: TGCGCCAGCAGCTTGGTTATGGCAGAGAACACTGAAGCTTTCTTT; CDR3 protein: CASSLVMAENTEAFF
J gene: TRBJ2-1; D gene: TRBD1; V gene: TRBV29-1; clone size: many; CDR3 DNA: TGCAGCGGAGGGGGACAGGGGGCCATCAATGAGCAGTTCTTC; CDR3 protein: CSGGGQGAINEQFF
J gene: TRBJ1-6; D gene: .; V gene: TRBV6-1; clone size: many; CDR3 DNA: TGTGCCAGCAGTGGGATCAGACAGTATAATTCACCCCTCCACTTT; CDR3 protein: CASSGIRQYNSPLHF
J gene: TRBJ2-4; D gene: .; V gene: TRBV2; clone size: many; CDR3 DNA: TGTGCCAGCAGTACAACCCTCAGGGAGGTCAAAAACATTCAGTACTTC; CDR3 protein: CASSTTLREVKNIQYF
J gene: TRBJ2-7; D gene: .; V gene: TRBV20-1; clone size: many; CDR3 DNA: TGCAGTGCTAGAGATCCTGGGTTTGACGAGCAGTACTTC; CDR3 protein: CSARDPGFDEQYF
J gene: TRBJ2-3; D gene: TRBD1; V gene: TRBV10-1; clone size: many; CDR3 DNA: TGCGCCAGCAGTGAGACAGGGGTTTTCGCAGATACGCAGTATTTT; CDR3 protein: CASSETGVFADTQYF
J gene: TRBJ1-2; D gene: TRBD1; V gene: TRBV6-1; clone size: many; CDR3 DNA: TGTGCCAGCAGGGCGAACCGACAGGGAGTGGGACGTGGCTACACCTTC; CDR3 protein: CASRANRQGVGRGYTF
J gene: TRBJ2-2; D gene: .; V gene: TRBV11-2; clone size: many; CDR3 DNA: TGTGCCAGCAGCCACCAGGGGTTAACGAACACCGGGGAGCTGTTTTTT; CDR3 protein: CASSHQGLTNTGELFF
J gene: TRBJ2-1; D gene: .; V gene: TRBV7-9; clone size: many; CDR3 DNA: TGTGCCAGCAGCTCTGACCCGAGGGAAGGCAGGGGCCCTGGGGGCTCCTACAATGAGCAGTTCTTC; CDR3 protein: CASSSDPREGRGPGGSYNEQFF
J gene: TRBJ2-1; D gene: .; V gene: TRBV20-1; clone size: many; CDR3 DNA: TGCAGTGCGAAGCAGGGGACATCCTACAATGAGCAGTTCTTC; CDR3 protein: CSAKQGTSYNEQFF
J gene: TRBJ2-1; D gene: TRBD1; V gene: TRBV20-1; clone size: many; CDR3 DNA: TGCAGTGCTCACACGGGACAGGGAGGAAATGAGCAGTTCTTC; CDR3 protein: CSAHTGQGGNEQFF
J gene: TRBJ2-5; D gene: TRBD2; V gene: TRBV9; clone size: few; CDR3 DNA: TGTGCCAGCAGCGCCTACGGACTAGCGTTATCACAAGAGACCCAGTACTTC; CDR3 protein: CASSAYGLALSQETQYF
J gene: TRBJ1-6; D gene: .; V gene: TRBV20-1; clone size: many; CDR3 DNA: TGCAGTGCTAGAGTATATGGACAGTATAATTCACCCCTCCACTTT; CDR3 protein: CSARVYGQYNSPLHF
J gene: TRBJ2-1; D gene: .; V gene: TRBV11-2; clone size: many; CDR3 DNA: TGTGCCAGCAGCTTACAGGCGAGCTCCTACAATGAGCAGTTCTTC; CDR3 protein: CASSLQASSYNEQFF
J gene: TRBJ2-1; D gene: TRBD2; V gene: TRBV20-1; clone size: many; CDR3 DNA: TGCAGTGCTAGGGGAGGCCTAGCGGCTTACAATGAGCAGTTCTTC; CDR3 protein: CSARGGLAAYNEQFF
J gene: TRBJ1-2; D gene: .; V gene: TRBV27; clone size: many; CDR3 DNA: TGTGCCAGCAGCCCCAACCGCCAGTTCTATGGCTACACCTTC; CDR3 protein: CASSPNRQFYGYTF
J gene: TRBJ2-2; D gene: TRBD2; V gene: TRBV12-3/TRBV12-4; clone size: many; CDR3 DNA: TGTGCCAGCAGCCGCAGACTAGCGGACACCGGGGAGCTGTTTTTT; CDR3 protein: CASSRRLADTGELFF
J gene: TRBJ1-4; D gene: TRBD1; V gene: TRBV29-1; clone size: many; CDR3 DNA: TGCAGCGCAAGACAGGGGATCGGCGAATCCGAAAAACTGTTTTTT; CDR3 protein: CSARQGIGESEKLFF
J gene: TRBJ1-5; D gene: .; V gene: TRBV20-1; clone size: many; CDR3 DNA: TGCAGTGCTAGGGGTACCAGTGGGGGTAATCAGCCCCAGCATTTT; CDR3 protein: CSARGTSGGNQPQHF
J gene: TRBJ1-6; D gene: .; V gene: TRBV19; clone size: many; CDR3 DNA: TGTGCCAGTAGTATAGATAACGGGCATGCAAGACCCCTCCACTTT; CDR3 protein: CASSIDNGHARPLHF
J gene: TRBJ1-1; D gene: .; V gene: TRBV29-1; clone size: .; CDR3 DNA: TGCCCCCCAATTCTACAGGACGAGATGAACACTGAAGCTTTCTTT; CDR3 protein: CPPILQDEMNTEAFF
J gene: TRBJ2-2; D gene: .; V gene: TRBV6-6; clone size: many; CDR3 DNA: TGTGCCAGCAAAAAGGGGGGCTCGAACACCGGGGAGCTGTTTTTT; CDR3 protein: CASKKGGSNTGELFF
J gene: TRBJ1-6; D gene: .; V gene: TRBV6-5; clone size: many; CDR3 DNA: TGTGCCAGCAGTGGAAGCCGGCGAGTCTTTGGGTCACCCCTCCACTTT; CDR3 protein: CASSGSRRVFGSPLHF
J gene: TRBJ1-2; D gene: TRBD1; V gene: TRBV12-3/TRBV12-4; clone size: many; CDR3 DNA: TGTGCCAGCAGTTACGGGACAGGGTCCTATGGCTACACCTTC; CDR3 protein: CASSYGTGSYGYTF
J gene: TRBJ1-3; D gene: TRBD1; V gene: TRBV7-9; clone size: many; CDR3 DNA: TGTGCCAGCAGCCACATAAATTACAGGGGCGGCTCTGGAAACACCATATATTTT; CDR3 protein: CASSHINYRGGSGNTIYF
J gene: TRBJ1-1; D gene: .; V gene: TRBV5-1; clone size: medium-sized; CDR3 DNA: TGCGCCAGCAGCTCGGATCTTTCCTACACTGAAGCTTTCTTT; CDR3 protein: CASSSDLSYTEAFF
J gene: TRBJ2-7; D gene: TRBD1; V gene: TRBV6-5; clone size: many; CDR3 DNA: TGTGCCAGCAGTCGAATACCGGGACAGAAAAGCACGGAGCAGTACTTC; CDR3 protein: CASSRIPGQKSTEQYF
J gene: TRBJ1-2; D gene: .; V gene: TRBV5-1; clone size: many; CDR3 DNA: TGCGCCAGCAGCTATCGAGGCCCCGAGGGCTACACCTTC; CDR3 protein: CASSYRGPEGYTF
J gene: TRBJ1-1; D gene: .; V gene: TRBV12-3/TRBV12-4; clone size: many; CDR3 DNA: TGTGCCAGCAGCCGCACAGAGGACACTGAAGCTTTCTTT; CDR3 protein: CASSRTEDTEAFF
J gene: TRBJ2-3; D gene: .; V gene: TRBV20-1; clone size: many; CDR3 DNA: TGCAGTGCCCCAGGCCCACTAGGATCAGATACGCAGTATTTT; CDR3 protein: CSAPGPLGSDTQYF
J gene: TRBJ2-1; D gene: .; V gene: TRBV10-3; clone size: medium-sized; CDR3 DNA: TGTGCCATCAGTGTAGTCAATGAGCAGTTCTTC; CDR3 protein: CAISVVNEQFF
J gene: TRBJ2-2; D gene: TRBD1; V gene: TRBV10-3; clone size: many; CDR3 DNA: TGTGCCATCAACAACAGGGGGCTGGACACCGGGGAGCTGTTTTTT; CDR3 protein: CAINNRGLDTGELFF
J gene: TRBJ2-7; D gene: .; V gene: TRBV15; clone size: many; CDR3 DNA: TGTGCCACCAGCAGAGAGCTGGGATCCTACGAGCAGTACTTC; CDR3 protein: CATSRELGSYEQYF
J gene: TRBJ1-5; D gene: .; V gene: TRBV20-1; clone size: many; CDR3 DNA: TGCAGTGCCTTAGGGGTTTATAGCAATCAGCCCCAGCATTTT; CDR3 protein: CSALGVYSNQPQHF
J gene: TRBJ2-2; D gene: TRBD1; V gene: TRBV2; clone size: many; CDR3 DNA: TGTGCCAGCAGTGGACAGGGGGTGGACACCGGGGAGCTGTTTTTT; CDR3 protein: CASSGQGVDTGELFF
J gene: TRBJ2-7; D gene: .; V gene: TRBV20-1; clone size: .; CDR3 DNA: .; CDR3 protein: CSVGKGAAYEKYF
J gene: TRBJ2-6; D gene: .; V gene: TRBV19; clone size: many; CDR3 DNA: TGTGCCAGTAGTATCGTGGGGGGAGCCGGGGCCAACGTCCTGACTTTC; CDR3 protein: CASSIVGGAGANVLTF
J gene: TRBJ1-2; D gene: .; V gene: TRBV7-2; clone size: many; CDR3 DNA: TGTGCCAGCAGCTTAATGGCCATCGGGGATGAATATGGCTACACCTTC; CDR3 protein: CASSLMAIGDEYGYTF